Following are 18 T cell receptor beta chains from one sample sequenced in a study of tumor-infiltrating lymphocytes in primary liver carcinoma. The investigators made TCR beta cDNA from 500 ng total RNA, using a constant-region primer. Slightly modified ARM-PCR with three nested multiplex PCR rounds yielded TCR beta libraries. Both of the initial two PCR rounds ran for about 11 cycles and employed TRBV1-TRBV30 forward primers alongside a C-beta reverse primer. A single record per CDR3 protein comes from TCRdb applying MiXCR to the multiplex PCR reads. The sample has about 310,000 distinct CDR3 sequences, approximately 60% seen once; the top ten hold roughly 10%. Blood RNA was derived from unsorted whole blood, and germline DNA was extracted too. Sequenced input: peripheral blood. Every receptor here comes from a man aged 35 to 55 with primary liver carcinoma and hepatitis B virus infection.

The chain links TRBV28 to TRBJ2-7, with TRBD1 identical over 8 bases. Germline CDR1 reads MDHEN; CDR2 reads SYDVKM. The CDR3 length is 14 residues. Trimming removed 6 bases from V and 6 bases from J; junction bases left unmatched: 10. DNA for the CDR3: TGTGCCAGCAGCCGATGGACAGGGTTGGGCGAGCAGTACTTC. Its translation: CASSRWTGLGEQYF.

The sample holds many counts of this clonotype. This chain connects TRBV12-3 or TRBV12-4 to TRBJ2-5; D is perhaps TRBD1 (6 bases). Between the trimmed V and J ends, which lost 4 bases and 2 bases, there was a span of 11 bases. The CDR3 has 14 amino acids. Here the CDR3 reads CASSSPDSQETQYF. In nucleotides, the CDR3 is TGTGCCAGCAGTTCGCCGGACAGTCAAGAGACCCAGTACTTC.

For this clonotype: A much larger clone is a single base away; this may be a read error. The chain couples TRBV12-3 or TRBV12-4 to TRBJ2-1, with 9 nucleotides matching TRBD1. The V segment lost 7 bases and the J segment 8 bases; nucleotides outside the gene matches: 9. The CDR3 totals 14 residues. CDR3 nucleotide sequence: TGTGCCAGCACCTCGACAGGGGGGAGGTATGAGCAGTTCTTC. Residues: CASTSTGGRYEQFF.

The chain has TRBV18 and TRBJ2-7; tentatively, D is TRBD1 or TRBD2 (7 bases each). The CDR3 loop spans 16 amino acids. CDR1 is KGHSH and CDR2 is LQKENI in the germline V gene. V was cut by 0 bases and J by 8 bases, with 20 bases left in between. CDR3 amino acids: CASSPPIAGGDGKQYF. DNA for the CDR3: TGTGCCAGCTCACCACCGATCGCAGGGGGGGACGGTAAGCAGTACTTC.

The chain couples TRBV4-2 to TRBJ1-5; no clear D. Germline V lookup: CDR1 LGHNA, CDR2 YNFKEQ. The CDR3 totals 15 residues. V shed 4 bases and J shed 9 bases, with 19 bases lying between them. The CDR3 reads CASSRERTVDSPQHF. CDR3 sequence (DNA): TGTGCCAGCAGCCGGGAGAGGACGGTGGACTCGCCCCAGCATTTT.

This clonotype has ten or more counts. This chain links TRBV6-5 with TRBJ2-3; 7 nucleotides match TRBD2. Unmatched junction bases numbered 9, after V lost 5 bases and J lost 1 base. Germline V gene lookup returns CDR1 MNHEY and CDR2 SVGAGI. The CDR3 contains 16 residues. The CDR3 nucleotides read TGTGCCAGCAGTATGCCCGGACTAGGGGGCACAGATACGCAGTATTTT. The encoded protein is CASSMPGLGGTDTQYF.

Of note for this clonotype: A single base separates this from a much larger clone, so it may be a read error. The V call is TRBV29-1, the J call TRBJ1-2; D is ambiguous. This CDR3 is 12 amino acids long. The germline V gene has CDR1 SQVTM and CDR2 ANQGSEA. CDR3 DNA: TGCAGCGTTGAAGACAGGTACTATGACTACACCTTC. Its translation: CSVEDRYYDYTF.

The rearrangement uses TRBV5-4 and TRBJ2-1; no reliable D call. Deletions cut 8 bases from V and 7 bases from J, with 19 bases between. Germline V lookup: CDR1 SGHNT, CDR2 YYREEE (reference sequence). This CDR3 has 14 residues. The CDR3 protein is CASNPRARTNEQFF. The CDR3, as DNA: TGTGCCAGTAACCCCCGGGCCCGCACGAATGAGCAGTTCTTC.

As to this clonotype: Since the CDR3 does not end with the conserved phenylalanine or tryptophan, this likely comes from a read error. J is TRBJ1-1 and V is TRBV6-1; D may be TRBD1 (5 bases). Trimming took 5 bases from V and 7 from J, leaving 17 bases between them. The length of the CDR3 is 14 residues. CDR1 MNHNS and CDR2 SASEGT come from the germline V gene. This chain's CDR3 is CASSLVPRDGEAFS. CDR3 nucleotides: TGTGCCAGCAGTCTCGTCCCAAGGGACGGTGAAGCTTTCTCT.

Of note for this clonotype: A much larger clonotype is one base distant, so this may be a read error. The chain recombines TRBV4-2 with TRBJ2-5, with a weak D call TRBD1 (6 bases). CDR1 and CDR2 from the germline V gene are LGHNA and YNFKEQ. The CDR3 contains 16 residues. With 4 bases removed from V and 1 base from J, the gap between germline ends came to 16 bases. CDR3: CASSPLWGLTQETQYF. The CDR3 coding sequence is TGTGCCAGCAGCCCTTTATGGGGGCTTACCCAAGAGACCCAGTACTTC.

In regard to this clonotype: One base away lies a much larger clone, so this may be a sequencing read error. As DNA, the CDR3 is TGTGCCAGCAGCACGGGCAGGGGATTATATGGCTACACCTTC. It specifies CASSTGRGLYGYTF. This sequence joins TRBV6-6 and TRBJ1-2; D might be TRBD1 (6 bases). The CDR3 contains 14 residues. Germline CDR1 reads MNHNY; CDR2 reads SVGAGI (reference sequence). V was shortened by 6 bases and J by 5 bases, with 16 bases between the two germline ends.

This clonotype was seen at least ten times. The rearrangement links TRBV4-2 to TRBJ1-6, with 7 positions matching TRBD1. The germline gives CDR1 LGHNA, CDR2 YNFKEQ. Losses at the gene ends were 0 bases for V and 1 base for J; bases not matched to a gene: 15. CDR3 size: 21 residues. CDR3 DNA sequence: TGTGCCAGCAGCCAAGAAAGTTGGGACAGAAGGTCGGGGTCCTATAATTCACCCCTCCACTTT. Translating it yields CASSQESWDRRSGSYNSPLHF.

The V gene is TRBV5-6, the J gene TRBJ2-1, with D possibly TRBD2 on 7 matching bases. V was shortened by 4 bases and J by 0 bases, with 17 bases between the two germline ends. In germline, CDR1 is SGHDT, CDR2 YYEEEE. This CDR3 spans 17 amino acids. CDR3 in DNA: TGTGCCAGCAGCGGGGGGCTTCGCGGGAGCTCCTACAATGAGCAGTTCTTC. It encodes CASSGGLRGSSYNEQFF.

This clonotype appeared a single time. A single base separates this from a much larger clone, so it may be a read error. V is TRBV12-3 or TRBV12-4 and J is TRBJ2-5; 7 bases are a match to TRBD1. CDR3 size: 13 residues. In DNA form, the CDR3 reads TGTGCCAGCAACCTACAGGGGCAAGAGACCCAGCACTTC. The encoded protein is CASNLQGQETQHF.

In this sample, this clonotype turned up many times. The chain couples TRBV12-3 or TRBV12-4 to TRBJ2-1, with D perhaps matching TRBD1 or TRBD2 (5 bases each). This CDR3 has 13 residues. V was cut by 11 bases and J by 6 bases, with 17 bases left in between. The DNA of the CDR3 is TGTGCCGGGTCCCGGGGCCGCGGCAATGAGCAGTTCTTC. Protein product: CAGSRGRGNEQFF.

Regarding this clonotype: This may come from a read error, since a much larger clone is one base off. No DNA is shown, since the ends of the CDR3 on it are uncertain; the CDR3 is the one TCRdb lists. CDR3 residues: CSVVGPGASGNQPRHF. The chain employs TRBV29-1 and TRBJ1-5; TRBD1, as called in the table, went unchecked against the DNA. Including both end residues, the CDR3 is 16 amino acids long. Looked up from germline, CDR1 is SQVTM and CDR2 is ANQGSEA.

To note about this clonotype: A single base separates this from a much larger clone, so it may be a read error. The chain carries TRBV5-4 and TRBJ2-3; D is possibly TRBD1 (6 bases). This CDR3 contains 14 residues. The germline gives CDR1 SGHNT, CDR2 YYREEE (reference sequence). The CDR3 loop is CASSSGHSIDTQYF. The CDR3, as DNA: TGTGCCAGCAGCTCGGGACATAGCATAGATACGCAGTATTTT.

The chain is built from TRBV4-1 and TRBJ2-1; D remains ambiguous. This CDR3 comprises 16 residues. Germline CDR1 MGHRA, CDR2 YSYEKL. V lost 3 bases, J lost 3 bases, and 15 bases lay in between. Written as DNA, the CDR3 is TGCGCCAGCAGCCATGATAAGAGACAACTCTACAATGAGCAGTTCTTC. Residues: CASSHDKRQLYNEQFF.